This T cell receptor beta chain appears in the sequencing data of a study of post-analysis software for immune sequencing data. Looking at the study overall: The cohort encompassed relapsing-remitting, secondary progressive and progressive-relapsing multiple sclerosis disease courses.

Study-wide results and caveats: Diversity measured as normalized Chao1 was significantly lower in multiple sclerosis patients than in controls. When patients were compared with controls, a handful of TRBV segments were more frequent, TRBV5-6, TRBV5-1 and TRBV20-1 among them. Pronounced co-clustering by F measure was evident among identically batched samples.

CDR3 length equals 16 residues. Trimming cost V 2 bases and J 0 bases; bases outside gene matches: 7. The germline CDR1 and CDR2 sequences are DFQATT and SNEGSKA (reference sequence). The authors incorporated unique molecular identifiers into the TCR beta cDNA libraries. Via MiXCR, TCRdb re-called the PCR reads, giving one row per CDR3 protein. The sample holds about 680,000 distinct CDR3 sequences, around 60% seen once. Worth noting for this clonotype: Its antigen is not identified.

This TCR derives from a girl aged 2 to 9 with multiple sclerosis. Material for sequencing was blood. The chain has TRBV20-1 and TRBJ1-1, with TRBD1 matching 9 bases. As DNA, the CDR3 is TGCAGTGCTAGAAAGGACAGGGGCGCGATGAACACTGAAGCTTTCTTT. Translation: CSARKDRGAMNTEAFF.